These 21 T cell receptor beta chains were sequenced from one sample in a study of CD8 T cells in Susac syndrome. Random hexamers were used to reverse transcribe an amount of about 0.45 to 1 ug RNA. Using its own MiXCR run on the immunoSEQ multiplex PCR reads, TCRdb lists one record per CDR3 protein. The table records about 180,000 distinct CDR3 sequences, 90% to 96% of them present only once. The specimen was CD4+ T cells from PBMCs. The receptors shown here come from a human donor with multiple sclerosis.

The CDR3 nucleotides are TGCGCCAGCAGCCTCCTTCCTCGGGCGCCCCAGCATTTT. Encoded protein: CASSLLPRAPQHF. The rearrangement uses TRBV4-1 and TRBJ1-5, with unresolved D. Germline values: CDR1 MGHRA, CDR2 YSYEKL. The CDR3 is made up of 13 amino acids. V lost 4 bases and J 9 bases, leaving 13 bases between the germline ends.

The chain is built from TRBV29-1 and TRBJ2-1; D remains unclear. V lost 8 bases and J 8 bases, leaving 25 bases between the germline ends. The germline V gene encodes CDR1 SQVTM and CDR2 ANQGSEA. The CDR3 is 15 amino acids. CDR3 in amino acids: CSPPELDNQEDEQFF. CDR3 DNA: TGCAGCCCCCCAGAGCTCGATAACCAGGAAGATGAGCAGTTCTTC.

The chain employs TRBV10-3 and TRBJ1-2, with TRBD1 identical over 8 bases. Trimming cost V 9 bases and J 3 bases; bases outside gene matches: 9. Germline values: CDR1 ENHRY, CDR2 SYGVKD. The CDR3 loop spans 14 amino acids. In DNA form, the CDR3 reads TGTGCCATGCACAGGGGGGGTTCGGACTATGGCTACACCTTC. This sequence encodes CAMHRGGSDYGYTF.

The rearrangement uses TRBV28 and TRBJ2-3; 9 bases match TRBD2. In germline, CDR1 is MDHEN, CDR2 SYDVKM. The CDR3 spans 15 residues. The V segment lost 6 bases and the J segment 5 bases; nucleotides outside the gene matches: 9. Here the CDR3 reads CASSPSGVGLDTQYF. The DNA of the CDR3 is TGTGCCAGCAGCCCTAGCGGGGTCGGGTTAGATACGCAGTATTTT.

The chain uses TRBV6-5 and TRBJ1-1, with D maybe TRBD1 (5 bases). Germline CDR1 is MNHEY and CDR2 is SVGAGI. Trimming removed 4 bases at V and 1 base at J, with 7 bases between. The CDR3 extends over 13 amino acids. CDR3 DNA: TGTGCCAGCAGTTTCAGGGAGAACACTGAAGCTTTCTTT. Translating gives CASSFRENTEAFF.

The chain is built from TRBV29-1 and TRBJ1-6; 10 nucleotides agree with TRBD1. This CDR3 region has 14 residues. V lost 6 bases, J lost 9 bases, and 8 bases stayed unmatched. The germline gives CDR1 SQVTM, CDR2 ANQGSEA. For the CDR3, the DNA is TGCAGCGTCTCCTTGACAGGGGGCACTTCACCCCTCCACTTT. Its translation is CSVSLTGGTSPLHF.

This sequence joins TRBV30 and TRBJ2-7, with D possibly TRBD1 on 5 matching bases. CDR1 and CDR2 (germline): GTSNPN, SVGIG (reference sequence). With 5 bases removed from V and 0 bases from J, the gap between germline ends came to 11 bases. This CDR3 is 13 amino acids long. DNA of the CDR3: TGTGCCTGGTCCCAGGGAAGCTCCTACGAGCAGTACTTC. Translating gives CAWSQGSSYEQYF.

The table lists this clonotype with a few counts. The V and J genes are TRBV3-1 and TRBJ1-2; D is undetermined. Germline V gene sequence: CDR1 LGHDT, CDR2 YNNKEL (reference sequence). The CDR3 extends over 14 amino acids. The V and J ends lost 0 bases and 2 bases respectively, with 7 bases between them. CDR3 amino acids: CASSQDPKNYGYTF. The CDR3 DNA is TGTGCCAGCAGCCAAGACCCCAAGAACTATGGCTACACCTTC.

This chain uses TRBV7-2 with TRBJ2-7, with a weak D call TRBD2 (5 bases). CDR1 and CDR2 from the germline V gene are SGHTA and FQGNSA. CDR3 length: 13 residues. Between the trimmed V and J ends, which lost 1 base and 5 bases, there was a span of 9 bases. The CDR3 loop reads CASSLVAGNEQYF. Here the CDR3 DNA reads TGTGCCAGCAGCTTAGTTGCCGGGAACGAGCAGTACTTC. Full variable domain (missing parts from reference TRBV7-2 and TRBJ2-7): GAGVSQSPSNKVTEKGKDVELRCDPISGHTALYWYRQSLGQGLEFLIYFQGNSAPDKSGLPSDRFSAERTGGSVSTLTIQRTQQEDSAVYLCASSLVAGNEQYFGPGTRLTVT.

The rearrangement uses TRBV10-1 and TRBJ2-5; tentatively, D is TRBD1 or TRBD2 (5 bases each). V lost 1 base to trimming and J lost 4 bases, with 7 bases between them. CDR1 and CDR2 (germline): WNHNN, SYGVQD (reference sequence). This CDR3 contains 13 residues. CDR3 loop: CASSEWGSETQYF. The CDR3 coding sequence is TGCGCCAGCAGTGAGTGGGGGTCAGAGACCCAGTACTTC.

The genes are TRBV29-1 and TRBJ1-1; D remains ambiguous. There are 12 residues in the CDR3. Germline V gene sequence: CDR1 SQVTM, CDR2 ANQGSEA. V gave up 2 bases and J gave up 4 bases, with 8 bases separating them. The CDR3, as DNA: TGCAGCGTTGAACGTAGTGGCACTGAAGCTTTCTTT. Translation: CSVERSGTEAFF.

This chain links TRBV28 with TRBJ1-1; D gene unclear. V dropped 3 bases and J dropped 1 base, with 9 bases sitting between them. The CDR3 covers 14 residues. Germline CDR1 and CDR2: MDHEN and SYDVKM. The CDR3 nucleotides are TGTGCCAGCAGTTTGATCCCAGGGAACACTGAAGCTTTCTTT. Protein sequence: CASSLIPGNTEAFF.

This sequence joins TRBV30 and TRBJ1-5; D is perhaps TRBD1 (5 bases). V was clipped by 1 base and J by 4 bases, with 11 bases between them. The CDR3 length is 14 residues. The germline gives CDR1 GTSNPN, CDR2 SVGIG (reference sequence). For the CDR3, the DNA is TGTGCCTGGAGTGGAAATTGGGGGAATCAGCCCCAGCATTTT. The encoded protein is CAWSGNWGNQPQHF.

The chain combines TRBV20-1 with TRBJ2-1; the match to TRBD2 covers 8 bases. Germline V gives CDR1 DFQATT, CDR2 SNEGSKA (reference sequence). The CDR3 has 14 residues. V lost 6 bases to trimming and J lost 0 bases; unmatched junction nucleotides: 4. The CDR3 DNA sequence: TGCAGTGCCAGACTAGCGAGCTCCTACAATGAGCAGTTCTTC. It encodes CSARLASSYNEQFF.

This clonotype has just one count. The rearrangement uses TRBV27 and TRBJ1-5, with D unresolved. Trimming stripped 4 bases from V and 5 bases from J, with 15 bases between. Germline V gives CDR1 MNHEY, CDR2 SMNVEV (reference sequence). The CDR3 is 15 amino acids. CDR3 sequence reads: CASSSGRIGDQPQHF. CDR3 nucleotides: TGTGCCAGCAGTTCTGGGCGGATCGGGGATCAGCCCCAGCATTTT.

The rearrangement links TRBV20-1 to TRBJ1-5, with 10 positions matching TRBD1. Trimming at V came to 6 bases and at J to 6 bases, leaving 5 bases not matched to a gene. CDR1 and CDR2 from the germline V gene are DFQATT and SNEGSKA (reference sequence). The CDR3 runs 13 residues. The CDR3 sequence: CSAGQGMGQPQHF. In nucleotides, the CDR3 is TGCAGTGCGGGACAGGGGATGGGTCAGCCCCAGCATTTT.

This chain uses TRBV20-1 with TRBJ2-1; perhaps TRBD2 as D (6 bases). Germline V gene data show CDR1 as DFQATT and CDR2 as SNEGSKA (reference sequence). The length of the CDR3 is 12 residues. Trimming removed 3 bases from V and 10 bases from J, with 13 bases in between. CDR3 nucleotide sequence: TGCAGTGCTAGTATCAGCGGGCAAGAGCAGTTCTTC. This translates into CSASISGQEQFF.

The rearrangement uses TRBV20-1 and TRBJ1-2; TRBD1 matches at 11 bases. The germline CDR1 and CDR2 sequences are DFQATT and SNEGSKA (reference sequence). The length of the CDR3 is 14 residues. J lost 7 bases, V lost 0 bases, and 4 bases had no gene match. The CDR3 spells CSARDRGTGGGYTF. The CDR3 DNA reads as TGCAGTGCTAGAGATCGAGGGACAGGGGGTGGCTACACCTTC.

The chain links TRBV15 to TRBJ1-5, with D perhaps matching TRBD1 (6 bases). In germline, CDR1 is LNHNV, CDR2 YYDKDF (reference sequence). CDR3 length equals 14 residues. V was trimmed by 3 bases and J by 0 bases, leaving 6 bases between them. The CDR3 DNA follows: TGTGCCACCAGCAGGGGGGCTAGCAATCAGCCCCAGCATTTT. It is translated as CATSRGASNQPQHF.

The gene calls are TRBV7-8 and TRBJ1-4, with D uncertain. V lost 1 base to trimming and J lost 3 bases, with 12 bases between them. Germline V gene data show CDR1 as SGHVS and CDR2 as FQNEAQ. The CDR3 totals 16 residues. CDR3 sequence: CASSLGVRDSNEKLFF. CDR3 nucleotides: TGTGCCAGCAGCTTAGGGGTTCGTGACTCTAATGAAAAACTGTTTTTT.

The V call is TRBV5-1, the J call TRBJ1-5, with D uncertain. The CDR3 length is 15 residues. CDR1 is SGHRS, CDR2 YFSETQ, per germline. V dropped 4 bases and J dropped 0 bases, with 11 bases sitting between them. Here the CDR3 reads CASSVGSNSNQPQHF. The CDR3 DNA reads TGCGCCAGCAGCGTGGGGTCTAATAGCAATCAGCCCCAGCATTTT.